This T cell receptor beta chain was documented in a study of T cells in Graves' hyperthyroidism and ophthalmopathy (dated by TCRdb to the late 2010s). At the level of the whole study: Peripheral blood samples were taken at the time of initial diagnosis, prior to any treatment. A discovery cohort of 95 to 100 patients, about 43 with Graves' ophthalmopathy and approximately 60 with stable Graves' hyperthyroidism, was used to find distinguishing TCR V-J signatures. Prospective prediction of ophthalmopathy was tested in an independent validation cohort of 18 hyperthyroidism patients and 17 patients who later progressed to ophthalmopathy. For training and testing, the 110 or so patients in the discovery cohort were randomly divided in a 7:3 ratio. In addition, the study compared T-cell repertoires in thyroid tissue and in blood from five or six Graves' hyperthyroidism patients. Following sampling, methimazole starting at 30 mg daily was given to hyperthyroidism patients, and high-dose intravenous methylprednisolone was given to ophthalmopathy patients. The paper describes TCR Vbeta CDR3 sequencing of 130 to 150 peripheral blood samples, made up of 40 to 45 ophthalmopathy patients, 70 to 75 hyperthyroidism patients and some 17 progressor patients.

The TCR beta CDR3 regions were amplified from RNA transcripts. The TCR CDR3 was subjected to a first round of RT-PCR using the HTBI primer set and the Qiagen OneStep RT-PCR kit. The libraries were constructed in a second round of multiplex PCR and then size-selected and purified. Libraries were sequenced paired-end with 100 bp reads on an Illumina HiSeq2000. On the study's bioinformatics: SOAPnuke was used to process the raw data, removing reads that contained adapters or uncalled bases, had a mean Phred below 15, or lacked an exact match to the constant primer or identifier. COPE v1.2.5 was used to merge the high-quality paired reads, and each unique nucleotide sequence was defined as a clonotype. MiTCR v1.1 was used to align the clonotypes against IMGT TRBV, TRBD and TRBJ reference segments. Only V-J combinations with frequency above 0.0001, covering about 99% of repertoires, were analysed. A TCS score was defined as the ratio between F50 (clonal expansion) and ExV (chaos), using BLOSUM62-based TCRdist between CDR3 peptides within each V-J. Welch's t-statistics and random forest reduced around 550 V-J features to roughly 13, which were used in a naive Bayes classifier (R e1071). TCRdb reprocessed the public reads (quality trimming at Q25 with fastp, clone calling with MiXCR) and kept in-frame beta chains. For every CDR3 protein sequence, its rows merge into one entry that carries the most common genes and DNA. What appears here as the V and J calls and clone size reflects TCRdb's work, not the paper's. A total of hundreds of thousands of distinct CDR3 sequences appear in this sample, approximately 25% of them only once. The ten biggest clones cover roughly 32% of the sample.

Moderately to severely active disease, a Clinical Activity Score of at least 3, a NOSPECS grade of at least 4, and a duration under 3 months were present in ophthalmopathy patients. Exclusion was applied to patients with uncontrolled infections, other autoimmune diseases, pregnancy or lactation. Diagnoses relied on clinical symptoms, serum thyroxine and TRAb, thyroid ultrasound and orbital computed tomography. Ficoll-Paque density gradient centrifugation was used to isolate PBMCs from approximately 10 ml of fresh peripheral blood. Total RNA was extracted using Trizol reagent, and RNA quality was assessed on an Agilent 2100 Bioanalyzer. Turning to this clonotype: Its cognate antigen has yet to be identified. No base quality values were provided; no much bigger clone lies one nucleotide off.

The germline ends are 17 bases apart after V is trimmed by 5 bases and J by 7 bases. The CDR3 holds 14 amino acids from the cysteine to the phenylalanine. The DNA shown is the 42-base CDR3, in frame from base 1. For CDR1 and CDR2, the germline V gene lists SGHVS and FQNEAQ. Results and caveats for the whole study, not just this receptor: In validation, progression to ophthalmopathy was predicted by the model with nearly 71% sensitivity and nearly 75% specificity, a median of approximately 7.1 months before onset. A 13 V-J signature model separated ophthalmopathy from stable hyperthyroidism, with 87.88% sensitivity and roughly 81% specificity in cross-validation and 80%/75% in testing. Most expanded thyroid clonotypes (frequency above 0.001) were also detected in blood, a finding suggesting that blood repertoires may reflect thyroid immune responses. No statistical method was used to fix the sample size in advance, and group allocation was not hidden from the investigators.

The material sequenced was blood. This receptor was obtained from a woman in her thirties or forties with Graves' ophthalmopathy. The chain is assembled from TRBV7-8 and TRBJ1-2; perhaps TRBD1 is the D gene, with 5 bases matching. The nucleotide sequence is TGTGCCAGCAGCACTGGGGACCTTAGGTCTGGCTACACCTTC. Its protein reads: CASSTGDLRSGYTF.